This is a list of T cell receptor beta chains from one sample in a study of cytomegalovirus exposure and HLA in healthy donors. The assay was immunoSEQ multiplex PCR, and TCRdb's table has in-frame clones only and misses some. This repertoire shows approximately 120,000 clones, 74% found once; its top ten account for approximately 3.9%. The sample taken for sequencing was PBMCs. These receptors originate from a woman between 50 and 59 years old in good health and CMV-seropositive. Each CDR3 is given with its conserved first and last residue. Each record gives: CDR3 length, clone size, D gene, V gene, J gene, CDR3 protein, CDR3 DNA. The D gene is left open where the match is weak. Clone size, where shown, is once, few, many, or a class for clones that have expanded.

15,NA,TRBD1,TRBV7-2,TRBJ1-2,CASSLALDRAYGYTF,TGTGCCAGCAGCTTAGCCCTGGACAGGGCCTATGGCTACACCTTC
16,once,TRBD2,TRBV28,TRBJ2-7,CASTLAGQGGTYEQYF,TGTGCCAGCACTCTGGCCGGGCAGGGAGGGACCTACGAGCAGTACTTC
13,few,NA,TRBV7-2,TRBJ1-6,CATGRGRNSPLHF,TGTGCCACCGGTCGGGGGAGAAATTCACCCCTCCACTTT
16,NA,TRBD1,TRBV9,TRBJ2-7,CASSVGGQVGSYEQYF,TGTGCCAGCAGCGTAGGGGGACAGGTGGGATCCTACGAGCAGTACTTC
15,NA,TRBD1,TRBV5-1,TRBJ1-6,CTSSGGTVANSPLHF,TGCACCAGCAGCGGGGGGACAGTAGCTAATTCACCCCTCCACTTT
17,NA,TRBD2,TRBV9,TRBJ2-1,CASSASPLAGEYNEQFF,TGTGCCAGCAGCGCCTCTCCTCTAGCGGGGGAATACAATGAGCAGTTCTTC
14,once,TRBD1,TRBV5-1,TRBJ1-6,CASSLGQGGSPLHF,TGCGCCAGCAGCTTGGGACAGGGAGGTTCACCCCTCCACTTT
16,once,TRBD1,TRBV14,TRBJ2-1,CASSQLGGGGSDEQFF,TGTGCCAGCAGCCAATTAGGGGGCGGAGGTAGCGATGAGCAGTTCTTC
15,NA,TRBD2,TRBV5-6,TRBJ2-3,CASSLERGGTDTQYF,TGTGCCAGCAGCTTAGAGCGGGGCGGCACAGATACGCAGTATTTT
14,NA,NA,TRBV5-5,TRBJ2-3,CASSGDRETDTQYF,TGTGCCAGCAGCGGGGACCGGGAGACAGATACGCAGTATTTT
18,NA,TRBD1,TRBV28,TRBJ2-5,CASSSGTTGGQRQETQYF,TGTGCCAGCAGTTCCGGTACGACAGGGGGGCAACGCCAAGAGACCCAGTACTTC
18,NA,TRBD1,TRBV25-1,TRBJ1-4,CASSARDRRFATNEKLFF,TGTGCCAGCAGTGCCCGGGACAGGCGATTTGCAACTAATGAAAAACTGTTTTTT
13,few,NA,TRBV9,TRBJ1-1,CASSVDRGSEAFF,TGTGCCAGCAGCGTAGATAGGGGCAGCGAAGCTTTCTTT